The 20 T cell receptor beta chains in this list originate from one sample, sequenced in a study of T cell repertoires in cytomegalovirus infection. Each CDR3 protein gets one entry after TCRdb re-called the reads with MiXCR. The repertoire holds almost 550,000 distinct CDR3 sequences, with 16% as singletons. Specimen: CD8+ T cells from PBMCs. All receptors come from a human donor in good health (CMV status not recorded). Some clones in this sample may be carry-over from other donors' samples.

CDR3 protein: CASSEMVGGGSRNTIYF. The DNA for the CDR3 is TGTGCCAGCAGTGAGATGGTTGGAGGGGGTTCCAGAAACACCATATATTTT. The V and J genes are TRBV6-1 and TRBJ1-3; D perhaps matches TRBD1 (6 bases). V was clipped by 3 bases and J by 5 bases, with 20 bases between them. The germline CDR1 and CDR2 sequences are MNHNS and SASEGT. This CDR3 region has 17 residues.

The chain has TRBV5-6 and TRBJ1-1; D not certain. The V end was cut by 4 bases, the J end by 0 bases, with 10 bases between. CDR1 is SGHDT and CDR2 is YYEEEE in the germline V gene. This CDR3 region has 14 residues. CDR3 in DNA: TGTGCCAGCAGCGACCTTCCCATGAACACTGAAGCTTTCTTT. It specifies CASSDLPMNTEAFF.

This clonotype was recorded many times. The V and J genes are TRBV7-3 and TRBJ2-1, with TRBD2 matching 13 bases. Germline loops: CDR1 SGHTA, CDR2 FQGTGA. V shed 5 bases and J 5 bases; nucleotides not matched to a gene: 6. The CDR3 has 16 amino acids. CDR3 loop: CASSAGLAGSDNEQFF. Written as DNA, the CDR3 is TGTGCCAGCAGCGCGGGACTAGCGGGATCGGACAATGAGCAGTTCTTC.

The rearrangement uses TRBV9 and TRBJ2-7; 11 nucleotides align to TRBD2. This CDR3 contains 15 residues. CDR1 and CDR2 (germline): SGDLS, YYNGEE. V gave up 3 bases and J gave up 5 bases; unmatched junction bases: 7. The CDR3 here is CASSARLAGRDEQYF. The CDR3 bases are TGTGCCAGCAGCGCCCGACTAGCGGGAAGGGACGAGCAGTACTTC.

This clonotype was seen many times. The chain has TRBV5-4 and TRBJ2-7; 10 bases align to TRBD2. CDR1 and CDR2 (germline): SGHNT, YYREEE (reference sequence). This CDR3 has 15 residues. V shed 4 bases and J 0 bases; nucleotides not matched to a gene: 4. The DNA of the CDR3 is TGTGCCAGCAGCAACGGACTAGCGGCCTCCTACGAGCAGTACTTC. Translated: CASSNGLAASYEQYF.

This clonotype was seen many times. This chain connects TRBV7-2 to TRBJ2-2; TRBD2 is a possible D gene (7 bases). Per the germline V gene, CDR1 is SGHTA and CDR2 is FQGNSA. This CDR3 region has 18 residues. The V and J ends lost 7 bases and 3 bases respectively, with 24 bases between them. In DNA, the CDR3 is TGTGCCAGCAACCCCGCAGGGGTTAGGACTAGGGACACCGGGGAGCTGTTTTTT. Amino acid sequence: CASNPAGVRTRDTGELFF. Full variable domain (missing parts from reference TRBV7-2 and TRBJ2-2): GAGVSQSPSNKVTEKGKDVELRCDPISGHTALYWYRQSLGQGLEFLIYFQGNSAPDKSGLPSDRFSAERTGGSVSTLTIQRTQQEDSAVYLCASNPAGVRTRDTGELFFGEGSRLTVL.

This clonotype was found many times. The chain employs TRBV27 and TRBJ1-5; D not resolved. The ends were cut back, 3 bases at V and 0 bases at J, with 9 bases in the middle. The germline V gene encodes CDR1 MNHEY and CDR2 SMNVEV (reference sequence). This CDR3 is built from 15 residues. The CDR3 DNA follows: TGTGCCAGCAGTTTGTTACTTGATAGCAATCAGCCCCAGCATTTT. Translated, it gives CASSLLLDSNQPQHF.

This clonotype has just a few counts. The CDR3 DNA reads as TGTGCCAGCAGGGGCTCTTGGGGCGGCTACTTC. As protein: CASRGSWGGYF. The chain links TRBV2 to TRBJ2-7; possibly TRBD1 for D (5 bases). The V end was cut by 6 bases, the J end by 13 bases, with 16 bases between. Germline V CDR1 and CDR2: SNHLY, FYNNEI. The CDR3 spans 11 residues.

This clonotype has more than one count but fewer than ten. The genes are TRBV19 and TRBJ1-4; 7 bases fit TRBD1. The CDR3 has 17 amino acids. Germline CDR1 reads LNHDA; CDR2 reads SQIVND (reference sequence). With V trimmed by 4 bases and J by 7 bases, 15 bases remained unmatched. This chain's CDR3 is CASSTFRQGPTFEKLFF. CDR3 nucleotide sequence: TGTGCCAGTAGTACCTTTCGACAGGGACCGACCTTTGAAAAACTGTTTTTT.

This clonotype was observed many times. The chain carries TRBV12-3 or TRBV12-4 and TRBJ1-2, with D perhaps TRBD1 (6 bases). The CDR3 loop spans 17 amino acids. Trimming took off 4 bases at V and 1 base at J, with 19 bases between the two ends. CDR3 loop: CASSSRTVQGGNYGYTF. CDR3 sequence (DNA): TGTGCCAGCAGTTCTCGGACAGTCCAAGGGGGTAACTATGGCTACACCTTC.

This clonotype was recorded many times. The chain joins TRBV10-3 to TRBJ2-3; possibly TRBD2 for D (5 bases). CDR1 and CDR2 from the germline V gene are ENHRY and SYGVKD. V lost 0 bases to trimming and J lost 6 bases, with 13 bases between them. The CDR3 is 15 residues long. CDR3 coding DNA: TGTGCCATCAGTGAGTCGTGGGAGAGGGAGGATACGCAGTATTTT. It translates to CAISESWEREDTQYF.

In its sample, this clonotype was seen many times. The chain couples TRBV7-3 to TRBJ2-1; 11 bases are shared with TRBD2. V shed 1 base, J shed 0 bases, and the junction held 2 bases outside the gene matches. CDR3 size: 17 residues. The germline V gene encodes CDR1 SGHTA and CDR2 FQGTGA. Written as DNA, the CDR3 is TGTGCCAGCAGCTTAAGGGGACTAGCGGTCTCCTACAATGAGCAGTTCTTC. Translating it yields CASSLRGLAVSYNEQFF.

J is TRBJ2-2 and V is TRBV4-1; D may match TRBD1 or TRBD2 (6 bases each). Trimming cost V 2 bases and J 4 bases, with 14 bases left between them. CDR1 MGHRA and CDR2 YSYEKL come from the germline V gene. The CDR3 loop spans 16 amino acids. CDR3 DNA: TGCGCCAGCAGCCAACCCAGGGGAGGTGGCACCGGGGAGCTGTTTTTT. This codes for CASSQPRGGGTGELFF.

This clonotype was seen at least ten times. The chain employs TRBV7-9 and TRBJ2-1, with TRBD2 identical over 7 bases. V dropped 7 bases and J dropped 5; count of bases not matched to a gene: 5. Germline CDR1 is SEHNR and CDR2 is FQNEAQ (reference sequence). CDR3 length: 13 residues. The CDR3 DNA reads TGTGCCAGCACGGGACTACCAAACAATGAGCAGTTCTTC. It yields the protein CASTGLPNNEQFF.

The chain carries TRBV6-5 and TRBJ2-6; TRBD1 might be the D (6 bases). Germline V gene lookup returns CDR1 MNHEY and CDR2 SVGAGI. The CDR3 consists of 18 residues. V was cut by 2 bases and J by 1 base, with 15 bases left in between. The CDR3 region is CASSYHTGPRSGANVLTF. The CDR3, as DNA: TGTGCCAGCAGTTACCATACAGGGCCAAGATCTGGGGCCAACGTCCTGACTTTC.

There are many counts of this clonotype. The chain is built from TRBV28 and TRBJ2-1; 8 nucleotides align to TRBD2. This CDR3 is built from 15 residues. Unmatched junction bases numbered 8, after V lost 6 bases and J lost 4 bases. Germline lookup yields CDR1 MDHEN and CDR2 SYDVKM. The CDR3 DNA follows: TGTGCCAGCAGCCCCTCCGGACTAGCTTACAATGAGCAGTTCTTC. Translated: CASSPSGLAYNEQFF.

This sequence joins TRBV7-6 and TRBJ1-4, with no clear D. This CDR3 comprises 13 residues. The germline V gene encodes CDR1 SGHVS and CDR2 FNYEAQ. V was pared by 1 base and J by 7 bases, with 7 bases between. DNA for the CDR3: TGTGCCAGCAGCTTAGGGTCGGGTGAAAAACTGTTTTTT. This codes for CASSLGSGEKLFF.

This clonotype was counted at least ten times. The genes are TRBV7-2 and TRBJ2-5; 8 bases are shared with TRBD2. The CDR3 contains 15 residues. From germline, CDR1 is SGHTA and CDR2 FQGNSA. Unmatched junction bases numbered 6, after V lost 1 base and J lost 5 bases. The CDR3 bases are TGTGCCAGCAGCTTAGGAGTTAGCGGGGCTGAGACCCAGTACTTC. This gives the protein CASSLGVSGAETQYF.

For this clonotype: At one boundary the junction diverges from the germline segment, which might be a read error. The chain has TRBV5-4 and TRBJ1-2, with 7 bases matching TRBD1. This CDR3 is 15 amino acids long. Germline-derived CDR1 and CDR2 are SGHNT and YYREEE (reference sequence). CDR3 bases: TGTGCCAGCAGCTTGGAGGCAGGGGGACGGTATGGCTACAACTTC. Translation gives CASSLEAGGRYGYNF.

This clonotype was seen repeatedly, ten times or more. The V and J genes are TRBV6-5 and TRBJ1-3; D unclear. The V gene lost 2 bases and the J gene lost 3 bases, with 14 bases spanning the gap. There are 16 residues in the CDR3. Germline V lookup: CDR1 MNHEY, CDR2 SVGAGI. The CDR3 sequence: CASSYRAAAFGNTIYF. The DNA for the CDR3 is TGTGCCAGCAGTTACCGGGCAGCGGCCTTTGGAAACACCATATATTTT.